Below are 18 T cell receptor beta chains sequenced from a single sample in a study of T cell clonotyping in hematopoietic cell transplantation. Clones were read by immunoSEQ multiplex PCR, and TCRdb kept only the in-frame ones, dropping some. Seen here are 46,000 or so clones, approximately 84% observed once, and the top ten hold under 6.5%. Time point here: recipient sample about 28 days before transplant, after cytoreduction. The source was peripheral blood mononuclear cells, collected before stem cell transplant. The receptors stem from a man aged 60-69 years with biphenotypic leukemia. Some clones in this sample may be carry-over from other donors' samples.

This clone was seen a handful of times. This sequence joins TRBV10-3 and TRBJ2-3; possible D gene TRBD2, 6 bases. The CDR3 has 14 amino acids. From germline, CDR1 is ENHRY and CDR2 SYGVKD. V lost 7 bases and J 3 bases, leaving 14 bases between the germline ends. CDR3 in amino acids: CAITGVAATDTQYF. CDR3 sequence (DNA): TGTGCCATCACGGGGGTAGCCGCAACAGATACGCAGTATTTT.

The chain recombines TRBV30 with TRBJ1-1; weak D call: TRBD1 (5 bases). Between the trimmed V and J ends, which lost 8 bases and 0 bases, there was a span of 16 bases. The CDR3 consists of 14 residues. Per germline, CDR1 GTSNPN and CDR2 SVGIG (reference sequence). The CDR3 DNA is TGTGCCGCCACCATGGGGCTTATGAACACTGAAGCTTTCTTT. This encodes CAATMGLMNTEAFF.

The J gene is TRBJ2-2, the V gene TRBV7-2; D not certain. Germline V gene data show CDR1 as SGHTA and CDR2 as FQGNSA. This CDR3 region has 13 residues. Trimming left V 4 bases short and J 5 bases short, with 8 bases between. The CDR3, as DNA: TGTGCCAGCAGCTCAGCAGTTACCGGGGAGCTGTTTTTT. Translation gives CASSSAVTGELFF.

The V and J genes are TRBV9 and TRBJ2-2, with a tentative D call TRBD2 (6 bases). The V end lost 4 bases, the J end lost 3 bases, and 7 bases lay between the germline ends. This CDR3 is built from 13 residues. CDR1 is SGDLS and CDR2 is YYNGEE in the germline V gene. The chain's CDR3 is CASSRGYTGELFF. The CDR3 DNA follows: TGTGCCAGCAGCCGGGGGTACACCGGGGAGCTGTTTTTT.

The CDR3 nucleotides read TGTGCCAGCAGTCACCGGGACGTCCCTTCACCTTACGAGCAGTACTTC. Translation: CASSHRDVPSPYEQYF. The rearrangement links TRBV7-9 to TRBJ2-7; TRBD1 or TRBD2 may be the D gene (5 bases each). The germline V and J ends were trimmed by 6 bases and 4 bases, with 22 bases remaining between them. This CDR3 region has 16 residues. In germline, CDR1 is SEHNR, CDR2 FQNEAQ (reference sequence).

This chain uses TRBV6-6 with TRBJ2-2, with D hard to call. CDR1 and CDR2 from the germline V gene are MNHNY and SVGAGI (reference sequence). This CDR3 has 15 amino acids. Trimming left V 5 bases short and J 10 bases short, with 20 bases between. In DNA, the CDR3 is TGTGCCAGCAGTCGGTTTGGCAGTTCGCGCGCGGAGCTGTTTTTT. Protein sequence: CASSRFGSSRAELFF.

This clone was counted a single time. The chain uses TRBV5-6 and TRBJ2-7; D uncertain. The CDR3 has 14 amino acids. CDR1 and CDR2 (germline): SGHDT, YYEEEE. With 2 bases removed from V and 3 bases from J, the gap between germline ends came to 12 bases. CDR3 protein: CASSFPGGYYEQYF. In DNA form, the CDR3 reads TGTGCCAGCAGCTTCCCGGGCGGATACTACGAGCAGTACTTC.

The chain couples TRBV19 to TRBJ1-4, with TRBD1 identical over 8 bases. The CDR3 covers 12 residues. Germline CDR1 is LNHDA and CDR2 is SQIVND (reference sequence). V dropped 4 bases and J dropped 8; count of bases not matched to a gene: 0. DNA of the CDR3: TGTGCCAGTAGTACAGGGGGCGAAAAACTGTTTTTT. It yields the protein CASSTGGEKLFF.

V gene TRBV11-2 combines with J gene TRBJ1-5; possible D gene TRBD1, 5 bases. The CDR3 runs to 14 residues. Germline V gene sequence: CDR1 SGHAT, CDR2 FQNNGV. The V and J ends lost 0 bases and 4 bases respectively, with 7 bases between them. The CDR3, as DNA: TGTGCCAGCAGCTTAGACAGGACAAATCAGCCCCAGCATTTT. This encodes CASSLDRTNQPQHF. The variable domain in full, with the rest retrieved from reference TRBV11-2 and TRBJ1-5, is EAGVAQSPRYKIIEKRQSVAFWCNPISGHATLYWYQQILGQGPKLLIQFQNNGVVDDSQLPKDRFSAERLKGVDSTLKIQPAKLEDSAVYLCASSLDRTNQPQHFGDGTRLSIL.

This chain uses TRBV6-5 with TRBJ2-5; 7 bases map to TRBD2. This CDR3 spans 13 amino acids. Germline V gives CDR1 MNHEY, CDR2 SVGAGI. V lost 5 bases and J lost 3; bases outside the gene matches: 3. In DNA form, the CDR3 reads TGTGCCAGCAGTGGAGGGAGGGAAGAGACCCAGTACTTC. Encoded protein: CASSGGREETQYF.

CDR3 loop: CASSYSAKWGEQYF. CDR3 nucleotide sequence: TGTGCCAGCAGTTACTCGGCGAAATGGGGCGAGCAGTACTTC. V and J are TRBV6-5 and TRBJ2-7; D not certain. From germline, CDR1 is MNHEY and CDR2 SVGAGI. This CDR3 is built from 14 residues. V was trimmed by 0 bases and J by 6 bases, leaving 12 bases between them.

This clone was seen just once. This rearrangement joins TRBV27 to TRBJ2-5; a possible D gene is TRBD2 (5 bases). Per germline, CDR1 MNHEY and CDR2 SMNVEV (reference sequence). The CDR3 has 13 amino acids. Between the trimmed V and J ends, which lost 10 bases and 2 bases, there was a span of 14 bases. This CDR3 reads CATSFGVQETQYF. DNA of the CDR3: TGTGCCACCTCTTTCGGGGTTCAAGAGACCCAGTACTTC.

This clone appeared a few times. CDR3 sequence (DNA): TGTGCCAGCAGTTATCTTGGGCCAGCGGGGGGCTACACCTTC. Translation: CASSYLGPAGGYTF. The chain couples TRBV7-2 to TRBJ1-2; no reliable D call. The germline CDR1 and CDR2 sequences are SGHTA and FQGNSA. The CDR3 consists of 14 residues. Trimming pared 6 bases from V and 8 bases from J, leaving 19 bases between.

V is TRBV6-5 and J is TRBJ1-2; D perhaps matches TRBD1 (6 bases). From germline, CDR1 is MNHEY and CDR2 SVGAGI. The CDR3 loop spans 13 amino acids. Trimming removed 4 bases at V and 6 bases at J, with 12 bases between. The CDR3 sequence: CASSWGQSHGYTF. Here the CDR3 DNA reads TGTGCCAGCAGTTGGGGGCAATCTCATGGCTACACCTTC.

J is TRBJ1-2 and V is TRBV14, with D uncertain. Germline V gene sequence: CDR1 SGHDN, CDR2 FVKESK. The CDR3 runs to 15 residues. Trimming took 2 bases from V and 1 from J, leaving 11 bases between them. CDR3: CASSQLISNNYGYTF. Here the CDR3 DNA reads TGTGCCAGCAGCCAACTAATCTCAAATAACTATGGCTACACCTTC.

This clone was detected once. This sequence joins TRBV14 and TRBJ2-7, with a possible D match to TRBD1 (6 bases). The V gene's germline CDR1 is SGHDN and CDR2 FVKESK. The CDR3 sequence is 15 residues long. Trimming took off 2 bases at V and 6 bases at J, with 17 bases between the two ends. DNA for the CDR3: TGTGCCAGCAGCCAATCAGCTCAGGGGCCTGGCGAGCAGTACTTC. Protein: CASSQSAQGPGEQYF. Variable domain in full (rest from reference TRBV14 and TRBJ2-7): EAGVTQFPSHSVIEKGQTVTLRCDPISGHDNLYWYRRVMGKEIKFLLHFVKESKQDESGMPNNRFLAERTGGTYSTLKVQPAELEDSGVYFCASSQSAQGPGEQYFGPGTRLTVT.

The chain uses TRBV2 and TRBJ2-2; possible D gene TRBD1, 5 bases. Trimming left V 6 bases short and J 2 bases short, with 10 bases between. The germline V gene encodes CDR1 SNHLY and CDR2 FYNNEI. This CDR3 contains 14 residues. The CDR3 sequence is CASRKGENTGELFF. As DNA, the CDR3 is TGTGCCAGCAGGAAAGGGGAAAACACCGGGGAGCTGTTTTTT.

The chain couples TRBV10-3 to TRBJ2-3; TRBD2 matches 11 bases. Germline V CDR1 and CDR2: ENHRY, SYGVKD. V lost 8 bases to trimming and J lost 6 bases; unmatched junction nucleotides: 4. CDR3 length equals 13 residues. CDR3 residues: CAIGGTSGDTQYF. The CDR3 DNA reads as TGTGCCATCGGGGGGACTAGCGGTGATACGCAGTATTTT.